The entry below describes one T cell receptor (beta chain). The specificity of this receptor is unknown. Base qualities are not recorded, but no much larger clone differs from it by a single base. This sample is part of a study of T-cell reconstitution after alpha-beta-depleted transplantation in children (dated by TCRdb to about 2016). Regarding the research as a whole: Using TCR repertoire profiling, the study followed T-cell immune reconstitution in a quantitative way in children after TCRalphabeta/CD19-depleted allogeneic hematopoietic cell transplantation.

The library was built by means of PCR. The sequencer listed for this sample is Illumina HiSeq 2500. To normalize quantification of the TCRbeta repertoire, the TCR libraries were built with molecular barcoding that relied on unique molecular identifiers. The raw public data were reprocessed by TCRdb itself: fastp quality trimming at Q25, MiXCR clonotype calling, in-frame beta chains only. Rows are combined by CDR3 protein, so each entry shows the most common genes and DNA. For this sample there are about 340,000 distinct CDR3 sequences; 15% to 20% appear just once. The ten most abundant clones make up about 41% of the sample. Spanning cysteine to phenylalanine, the CDR3 consists of 15 amino acids. Only the CDR3 DNA is retained, 45 bases long and in frame from the first base. Germline trimming: 1 base from V, 6 bases from J; junction bases outside gene matches: 8. Based on the germline V gene, the CDR1 and CDR2 sequences are MGHRA and YSYEKL.

Taken with the paper, the label for treatment or condition translates to: allogeneic hematopoietic cell transplantation with graft depleted of TCRalphabeta T cells and CD19 B cells. The transplant recipients were children given TCRalphabeta/CD19-depleted allogeneic hematopoietic cell grafts. What the research found in general, with its limitations: Apparently early alphabetaT-cell count recovery about two months after transplant reportedly relied on only several hundred rapidly expanded clones derived from non-depleted graft cells. The high TCRbeta diversity at day 60 in some patients was ascribed to recipient T cells and intrathymic progenitors that had survived conditioning. Hyperexpanded clone frequencies declined over subsequent months; after one year, T-cell counts and TCRbeta diversity were mostly attributed to newly produced T cells.

This receptor was identified in a male patient aged 2 to 10 who had a stem cell transplant for acute lymphoblastic leukemia, so the T cells may come from the graft donor. The sequenced sample was PBMCs, mostly from graft donor cells, obtained 360 days after TCRalphabeta/CD19-depleted stem cell transplant. This chain joins TRBV4-1 to TRBJ2-7; TRBD2 lines up with 8 middle nucleotides. The CDR3 protein is CASSQVAGLELEQYF. DNA sequence: TGCGCCAGCAGCCAAGTAGCGGGACTAGAGCTCGAGCAGTACTTC.